Shown below are 8 T cell receptor beta chains from a single sample sequenced in a study of blood T cells in healthy people across ages. Through a sample-barcoded 5' primer and a J-beta primer mix, a second PCR was run for roughly 7 to 11 cycles. TCRdb ran MiXCR on the 5' RACE reads and lists one entry per CDR3 protein. The data show fewer than 800,000 distinct CDR3 sequences, around half seen once. What was sequenced was blood. Source of these receptors: a woman aged 60 to 75 in good health.

A few counts support this clonotype. The CDR3 DNA sequence: TGCGCCAGCAGCTTGGTAGCGAATCCTCAAGAGACCCAGTACTTC. Translation gives CASSLVANPQETQYF. This chain uses TRBV5-1 with TRBJ2-5, with a weak D call TRBD2 (5 bases). V dropped 0 bases and J dropped 2 bases, with 11 bases sitting between them. CDR1 and CDR2 from the germline V gene are SGHRS and YFSETQ. This CDR3 spans 15 amino acids.

V usage is TRBV29-1 and J usage is TRBJ1-1; unclear D gene. The CDR3 runs to 14 residues. V lost 5 bases, J lost 4 bases, and 17 bases lay in between. Germline lookup yields CDR1 SQVTM and CDR2 ANQGSEA. This CDR3 reads CSVCFEAWGTEAFF. The CDR3, as DNA: TGCAGCGTTTGCTTTGAGGCGTGGGGCACTGAAGCTTTCTTT.

This clonotype was observed a handful of times. This sequence joins TRBV6-2 or TRBV6-3 and TRBJ2-3; D is uncertain. In germline, CDR1 is MNHEY, CDR2 SVGEGT. This CDR3 contains 11 residues. The V end lost 10 bases, the J end lost 6 bases, and 11 bases lay between the germline ends. CDR3 amino acids: CATKTGDTQYF. As DNA, the CDR3 is TGTGCCACTAAGACCGGTGATACGCAGTATTTT.

Many counts were recorded for this clonotype. This chain links TRBV28 with TRBJ2-7; D ambiguous. The germline V gene has CDR1 MDHEN and CDR2 SYDVKM. Trimming stripped 1 base from V and 0 bases from J, with 10 bases between. The length of the CDR3 is 15 residues. For the CDR3, the DNA is TGTGCCAGCAGTTTATTGTCCGACTTCTCCTACGAGCAGTACTTC. Its protein is CASSLLSDFSYEQYF.

This clonotype appeared once. This sequence joins TRBV12-3 or TRBV12-4 and TRBJ2-1; 7 bases are a match to TRBD2. CDR3 length equals 18 residues. V gave up 5 bases and J gave up 0 bases; unmatched junction bases: 13. CDR3 sequence (DNA): TGTGCCAGCAGTGCGCCCGGAGGAGCGGGGACCTCCTACAATGAGCAGTTCTTC. Protein product: CASSAPGGAGTSYNEQFF.

This sequence joins TRBV7-9 and TRBJ2-3, with 9 bases that match TRBD2. Germline values: CDR1 SEHNR, CDR2 FQNEAQ (reference sequence). CDR3 length equals 15 residues. V lost 3 bases, J lost 2 bases, and 3 bases stayed unmatched. CDR3 coding DNA: TGTGCCAGCAGCTTGGGACTAGCTCCCACAGATACGCAGTATTTT. It is translated as CASSLGLAPTDTQYF.

This clonotype has a count of ten or more. V and J are TRBV4-3 and TRBJ2-7; 12 bases match TRBD1. The germline gives CDR1 LGHNA, CDR2 YSLEER. This CDR3 is 15 amino acids long. V trimming: 3 bases; J trimming: 2 bases; junction bases outside the gene matches: 2. The CDR3 nucleotides read TGCGCCAGCAGCCAGGGACAGGGGGCGACCTACGAGCAGTACTTC. Its translation: CASSQGQGATYEQYF.

The chain recombines TRBV6-2 or TRBV6-3 with TRBJ2-5; a possible D gene is TRBD2 (6 bases). The end of the DNA is better explained by TRBJ2-7, so the J call may be wrong. From germline, CDR1 is MNHEY and CDR2 SVGEGT. CDR3 length: 12 residues. The CDR3 sequence: CASSWDWSEQYF. CDR3 nucleotides: TGTGCCAGCAGTTGGGACTGGAGCGAGCAGTACTTC.